The rows below give T cell receptor beta chains drawn from one sample of a study of cytotoxic CD8 clonotypes in ibrutinib-treated CLL. Sequencing used immunoSEQ multiplex PCR; TCRdb keeps in-frame clones, though not all of them. The table lists a few hundred thousand clones, roughly 74% of them singletons. Sequencing used PBMCs, obtained after 24 months of ibrutinib treatment. These receptors all stem from a human donor with chronic lymphocytic leukemia. Each CDR3 is given with its conserved first and last residue. A D gene is named only where the DNA matches it firmly. The size entry is marked missing in some rows and otherwise reads once, few, many or a size class.

j_gene: TRBJ2-7; abundance: -; v_gene: TRBV9; d_gene: TRBD2; CDR3nt: TGTGCCAGCAGCGTAGAGGGAGCGGGAGAGGACGAGCAGTACTTC; CDR3aa: CASSVEGAGEDEQYF
j_gene: TRBJ2-2; abundance: -; v_gene: TRBV25-1; d_gene: TRBD1; CDR3nt: TGTGCCAGCAGTGACAGGGGGTACACCGGGGAGCTGTTTTTT; CDR3aa: CASSDRGYTGELFF
j_gene: TRBJ2-3; abundance: few; v_gene: TRBV7-3; d_gene: TRBD2; CDR3nt: TGTGCCAGCAGCCCCTCGGCTAGCGGGAAATTCGCAGATACGCAGTATTTT; CDR3aa: CASSPSASGKFADTQYF
j_gene: TRBJ2-1; abundance: -; v_gene: TRBV10-3; d_gene: TRBD2; CDR3nt: TGTGCCATCACGGGAGGGTCCTACAATGAGCAGTTCTTC; CDR3aa: CAITGGSYNEQFF
j_gene: TRBJ2-1; abundance: -; v_gene: TRBV2; d_gene: -; CDR3nt: TGTGCCAACAACGGCAGGAGTGAGCAGTTCTTC; CDR3aa: CANNGRSEQFF
j_gene: TRBJ2-1; abundance: -; v_gene: TRBV10-3; d_gene: -; CDR3nt: TGTGCCATCAGTGAGTGGGCAGGGGCTGGGGAAGGGGCTGGTAATGAGCAGTTCTTC; CDR3aa: CAISEWAGAGEGAGNEQFF
j_gene: TRBJ1-1; abundance: -; v_gene: TRBV2; d_gene: TRBD1; CDR3nt: TGTGCCAGCAATCATGACAGGGTTGGGATGGGCACTGAAGCTTTCTTT; CDR3aa: CASNHDRVGMGTEAFF
j_gene: TRBJ2-7; abundance: -; v_gene: TRBV30; d_gene: -; CDR3nt: TGTGCCTGGAGTGTGGGTAGAAACTCCTACGAGCAGTACTTC; CDR3aa: CAWSVGRNSYEQYF
j_gene: TRBJ2-5; abundance: -; v_gene: TRBV7-2; d_gene: -; CDR3nt: TGTGCCAGCAGCCCTCAGGGTAGGGAGACCCAGTACTTC; CDR3aa: CASSPQGRETQYF
j_gene: TRBJ2-1; abundance: -; v_gene: TRBV4-3; d_gene: -; CDR3nt: TGCGCCAGCAGCGAGTTGGGAGTTAATGAGCAGTTCTTC; CDR3aa: CASSELGVNEQFF
j_gene: TRBJ1-5; abundance: -; v_gene: TRBV4-1; d_gene: -; CDR3nt: TGCGCCAGCAGCCAGGGCAGGGAGGATCAGCCCCAGCATTTT; CDR3aa: CASSQGREDQPQHF
j_gene: TRBJ1-5; abundance: -; v_gene: TRBV5-6; d_gene: TRBD1; CDR3nt: TGTGCCAGCAGCCTCGGGACAGCGTTTAGCAATCAGCCCCAGCATTTT; CDR3aa: CASSLGTAFSNQPQHF
j_gene: TRBJ2-7; abundance: -; v_gene: TRBV9; d_gene: TRBD2; CDR3nt: TGTGCCAGCAGCCCTCTAGCGGGAGGTGTCTACGAGCAGTACTTC; CDR3aa: CASSPLAGGVYEQYF
j_gene: TRBJ2-1; abundance: few; v_gene: TRBV28; d_gene: TRBD2; CDR3nt: TGTGCCAGCAGTTTGTCACTAGCGGGTGACGAGCAGTTCTTC; CDR3aa: CASSLSLAGDEQFF
j_gene: TRBJ2-3; abundance: -; v_gene: TRBV9; d_gene: -; CDR3nt: TGTGCCAGCAGCGAACAGGGCCACAGAGATACGCAGTATTTT; CDR3aa: CASSEQGHRDTQYF
j_gene: TRBJ1-4; abundance: -; v_gene: TRBV6-5; d_gene: -; CDR3nt: TGTGCCACCTGCCGAACTGCAACTAATGAAAAACTGTTTTTT; CDR3aa: CATCRTATNEKLFF
j_gene: TRBJ1-4; abundance: few; v_gene: TRBV4-1; d_gene: TRBD1; CDR3nt: TGCGCCAGCAGCAGTACAGGGGTAAGACTGTTTTTT; CDR3aa: CASSSTGVRLFF
j_gene: TRBJ2-7; abundance: -; v_gene: TRBV28; d_gene: -; CDR3nt: TGTGCCAGCAGCGCCGGGGACTCTCCTGGCGAGCAGTACTTC; CDR3aa: CASSAGDSPGEQYF
j_gene: TRBJ1-5; abundance: -; v_gene: TRBV4-1; d_gene: -; CDR3nt: TGCGCCATTAGTCCTACAGGGCATCCTAATCAGCCACAGCATTTT; CDR3aa: CAISPTGHPNQPQHF
j_gene: TRBJ1-1; abundance: -; v_gene: TRBV6-5; d_gene: -; CDR3nt: TGTGCCAGCAGTTACTCGATACGGGGGTTTGAAGCTTTCTTT; CDR3aa: CASSYSIRGFEAFF